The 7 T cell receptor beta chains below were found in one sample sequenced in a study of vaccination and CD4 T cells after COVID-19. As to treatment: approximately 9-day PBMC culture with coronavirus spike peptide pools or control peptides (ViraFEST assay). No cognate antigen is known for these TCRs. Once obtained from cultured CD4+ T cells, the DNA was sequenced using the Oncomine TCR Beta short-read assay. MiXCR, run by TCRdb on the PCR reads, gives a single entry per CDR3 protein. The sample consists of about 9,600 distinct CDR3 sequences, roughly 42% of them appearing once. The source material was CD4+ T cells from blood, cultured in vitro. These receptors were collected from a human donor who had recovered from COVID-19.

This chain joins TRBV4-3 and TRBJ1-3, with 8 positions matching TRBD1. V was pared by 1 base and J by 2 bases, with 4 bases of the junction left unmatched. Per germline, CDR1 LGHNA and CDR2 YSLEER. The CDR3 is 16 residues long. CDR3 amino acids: CASSQGVRGPGNTIYF. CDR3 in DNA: TGCGCCAGCAGCCAAGGTGTCAGGGGGCCTGGAAACACCATATATTTT.

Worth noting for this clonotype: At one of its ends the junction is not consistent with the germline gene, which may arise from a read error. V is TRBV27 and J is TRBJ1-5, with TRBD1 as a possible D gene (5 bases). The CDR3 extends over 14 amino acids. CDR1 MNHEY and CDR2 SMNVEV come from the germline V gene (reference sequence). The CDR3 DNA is TGTGCCAGCAGTTCCGCAGGGACCGGTCAGTCCCAGCATTTT. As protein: CASSSAGTGQSQHF.

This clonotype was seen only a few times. CDR3: CASSLERGSYEQYF. DNA of the CDR3: TGTGCCAGCAGCCTGGAGCGGGGCTCCTACGAGCAGTACTTC. V gene TRBV12-3 or TRBV12-4 combines with J gene TRBJ2-7; 7 nucleotides align to TRBD2. The CDR3 covers 14 residues. V trimming: 6 bases; J trimming: 0 bases; junction bases outside the gene matches: 5.

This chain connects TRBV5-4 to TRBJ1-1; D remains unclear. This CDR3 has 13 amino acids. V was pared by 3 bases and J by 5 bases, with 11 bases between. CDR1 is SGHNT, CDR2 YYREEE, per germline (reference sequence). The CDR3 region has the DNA TGTGCCAGCAGCTCTCCCGGCAAAACTGAAGCTTTCTTT. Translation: CASSSPGKTEAFF.

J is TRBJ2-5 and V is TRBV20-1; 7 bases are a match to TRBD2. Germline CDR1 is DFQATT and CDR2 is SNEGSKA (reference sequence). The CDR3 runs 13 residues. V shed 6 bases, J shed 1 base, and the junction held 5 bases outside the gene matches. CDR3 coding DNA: TGCAGTGCAGAGAGCGGGACCCAAGAGACCCAGTACTTC. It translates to CSAESGTQETQYF.

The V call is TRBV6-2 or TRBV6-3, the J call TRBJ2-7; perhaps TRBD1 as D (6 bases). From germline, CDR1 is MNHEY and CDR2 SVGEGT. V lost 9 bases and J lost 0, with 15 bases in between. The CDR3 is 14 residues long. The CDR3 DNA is TGTGCCAGTACTACAGGGCCCAACTCCTACGAGCAGTACTTC. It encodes CASTTGPNSYEQYF.

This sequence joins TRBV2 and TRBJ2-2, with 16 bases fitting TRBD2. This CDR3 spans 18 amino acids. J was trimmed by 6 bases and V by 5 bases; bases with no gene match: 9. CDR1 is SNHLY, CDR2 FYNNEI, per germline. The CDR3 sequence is CASSSGTSGRAVSGELFF. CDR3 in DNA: TGTGCCAGCAGTTCCGGGACTAGCGGGAGGGCCGTTTCCGGGGAGCTGTTTTTT.